The sample holds many counts of the clone carrying this T cell receptor beta chain. As yet, its antigen is unknown. This entry comes from a study of T cells in Graves' hyperthyroidism and ophthalmopathy. Study-wide context: Staff took peripheral blood when the initial diagnosis was made, before any treatment began.

It was uncontrolled infection, other autoimmune disease, pregnancy or lactation that excluded patients. TCR beta CDR3 regions were amplified from RNA. TCR CDR3 underwent first-round RT-PCR with the HTBI primer set. Using its own MiXCR run on the multiplex PCR reads, TCRdb lists one record per CDR3 protein. The data show some 510,000 distinct CDR3 sequences, roughly 20% seen once. Trimming took 0 bases from V and 2 from J, leaving 14 bases between them. This CDR3 has 17 amino acids. Germline V gene data show CDR1 as SGHRS and CDR2 as YFSETQ. Regarding the study as a whole: Onset of ophthalmopathy came a median approximately 6.9 months after the model predicted it. From stable hyperthyroidism, ophthalmopathy was separated by a 13 V-J model.

Sequencing was performed on blood. The sequence was collected from a man younger than 35 with Graves' hyperthyroidism. The chain has TRBV5-1 and TRBJ2-2, with a possible D match to TRBD1 (5 bases). Written as DNA, the CDR3 is TGCGCCAGCAGCTTGGCAGGGCGAACCGTAAACACCGGGGAGCTGTTTTTT. Protein sequence: CASSLAGRTVNTGELFF. The entire variable domain, with the rest obtained from reference TRBV5-1 and TRBJ2-2, is as follows: KAGVTQTPRYLIKTRGQQVTLSCSPISGHRSVSWYQQTPGQGLQFLFEYFSETQRNKGNFPGRFSGRQFSNSRSEMNVSTLELGDSALYLCASSLAGRTVNTGELFFGEGSRLTVL.